Shown below are 22 T cell receptor beta chains from a single sample sequenced in a study of cytomegalovirus exposure and HLA in healthy donors. 60 Vbeta and 13 Jbeta primers were used in PCR. TCRdb's copy holds only in-frame clones and misses some; the assay was immunoSEQ multiplex PCR. The table includes 180,000 or so clones, nearly 80% detected once. Source material: PBMCs. The receptors shown here come from a man in his forties or fifties in good health and CMV-seropositive.

The genes are TRBV18 and TRBJ2-3, with a weak D call TRBD1 (6 bases). Trimming removed 3 bases from V and 2 bases from J, with 12 bases in between. Germline V gene sequence: CDR1 KGHSH, CDR2 LQKENI. The CDR3 covers 15 residues. The CDR3 DNA follows: TGTGCCAGCTCACCCTGGGACACTAACACAGATACGCAGTATTTT. It yields the protein CASSPWDTNTDTQYF. The full variable domain, rest sourced from reference TRBV18 and TRBJ2-3, is NAGVMQNPRHLVRRRGQEARLRCSPMKGHSHVYWYRQLPEEGLKFMVYLQKENIIDESGMPKERFSAEFPKEGPSILRIQQVVRGDSAAYFCASSPWDTNTDTQYFGPGTRLTVL.

This clone was detected a few times. The genes are TRBV25-1 and TRBJ2-6, with 8 bases matching TRBD1. The V gene end was trimmed by 1 base and the J gene end by 0 bases; junction bases not matched to a gene: 5. CDR1 and CDR2 from the germline V gene are MGHDK and SYGVNS. The CDR3 runs 18 residues. In DNA, the CDR3 is TGTGCCAGCAGTGAATTGGGGACAGGCCGCTCTGGGGCCAACGTCCTGACTTTC. Its protein product is CASSELGTGRSGANVLTF. Complete variable domain (other parts from reference TRBV25-1 and TRBJ2-6): EADIYQTPRYLVIGTGKKITLECSQTMGHDKMYWYQQDPGMELHLIHYSYGVNSTEKGDLSSESTVSRIRTEHFPLTLESARPSHTSQYLCASSELGTGRSGANVLTFGAGSRLTVL.

This chain joins TRBV28 and TRBJ1-1, with D unresolved. CDR3 size: 11 residues. Germline CDR1 reads MDHEN; CDR2 reads SYDVKM. Trimming took off 3 bases at V and 11 bases at J, with 10 bases between the two ends. CDR3 loop: CASSFSFTAFF. As DNA, the CDR3 is TGTGCCAGCAGTTTTAGTTTTACCGCTTTCTTT.

This chain links TRBV6-1 with TRBJ1-1, with TRBD1 matching over 8 bases. V lost 4 bases and J lost 4; bases outside the gene matches: 8. CDR3 length equals 15 residues. CDR1 and CDR2 from the germline V gene are MNHNS and SASEGT. Written as DNA, the CDR3 is TGTGCCAGCAGTGGACTGACAGGGGAAGGCACTGAAGCTTTCTTT. Its protein is CASSGLTGEGTEAFF.

The chain links TRBV13 to TRBJ1-3; D is uncertain. Trimming removed 5 bases from V and 2 bases from J, with 4 bases in between. Germline lookup yields CDR1 PRHDT and CDR2 FYEKMQ (reference sequence). This CDR3 spans 12 amino acids. The CDR3 is CASSTPGNTIYF. The CDR3 coding sequence is TGTGCCAGCAGCACTCCTGGAAACACCATATATTTT.

CDR3 coding DNA: TGTGCCAGCAGTTACTCCCGGACTAGCTACGAGCAGTACTTC. The encoded protein is CASSYSRTSYEQYF. The chain combines TRBV6-5 with TRBJ2-7, with TRBD2 matching over 7 bases. Germline trimming cut 0 bases from V and 3 bases from J; bases unmatched to any gene: 2. The CDR3 consists of 14 residues. Germline CDR1 and CDR2: MNHEY and SVGAGI.

This chain links TRBV7-6 with TRBJ1-2; 8 bases fit TRBD1. Unmatched junction bases numbered 19, after V lost 5 bases and J lost 2 bases. Germline V CDR1 and CDR2: SGHVS, FNYEAQ. The CDR3 is 19 amino acids. Here the CDR3 reads CASSQQTGTGKPSNYGYTF. CDR3 sequence (DNA): TGTGCCAGCAGCCAACAGACCGGGACAGGTAAACCATCGAACTATGGCTACACCTTC.

This sequence joins TRBV6-5 and TRBJ2-7, with 9 positions matching TRBD1. CDR3 size: 15 residues. V gave up 6 bases and J gave up 7 bases; unmatched junction bases: 13. Germline V gene data show CDR1 as MNHEY and CDR2 as SVGAGI. The CDR3 spells CASSPGQGLPPEQYV. The CDR3 DNA follows: TGTGCCAGCAGCCCCGGACAGGGGCTCCCCCCGGAGCAGTACGTC.

This rearrangement joins TRBV28 to TRBJ2-4; perhaps TRBD2 as D (6 bases). The CDR3 spans 14 residues. V was pared by 4 bases and J by 10 bases, with 17 bases between. The germline V gene encodes CDR1 MDHEN and CDR2 SYDVKM. In nucleotides, the CDR3 is TGTGCCAGCAGTTCGCATGGGACTGCCATTATTCAGTACTTC. Its protein is CASSSHGTAIIQYF.

The CDR3 spells CASSRRTGYDIQYF. For the CDR3, the DNA is TGCGCCAGCAGCCGACGGACAGGGTACGACATTCAGTACTTC. The chain is built from TRBV4-3 and TRBJ2-4, with 8 bases fitting TRBD1. Germline V gene data show CDR1 as LGHNA and CDR2 as YSLEER. Trimming removed 4 bases from V and 8 bases from J; junction bases left unmatched: 7. The CDR3 length is 14 residues.

This rearrangement joins TRBV4-1 to TRBJ2-5; 7 bases map to TRBD2. This CDR3 spans 16 amino acids. Germline assignment: CDR1 MGHRA and CDR2 YSYEKL. The trim removed 1 base at V and 3 bases at J, leaving 8 bases unmatched. This chain's CDR3 is CASSQATSSGKETQYF. The CDR3 region has the DNA TGCGCCAGCAGCCAAGCCACCTCTAGCGGTAAAGAGACCCAGTACTTC.

This clone has more than one count but fewer than ten. The J gene is TRBJ2-7, the V gene TRBV18; D gene unclear. CDR3 length equals 12 residues. Germline CDR1 is KGHSH and CDR2 is LQKENI. The germline V and J ends were trimmed by 3 bases and 3 bases, with 6 bases remaining between them. DNA for the CDR3: TGTGCCAGCTCACCCACTATCTACGAGCAGTACTTC. Its translation is CASSPTIYEQYF. Full variable domain (remainder filled in from reference TRBV18 and TRBJ2-7): NAGVMQNPRHLVRRRGQEARLRCSPMKGHSHVYWYRQLPEEGLKFMVYLQKENIIDESGMPKERFSAEFPKEGPSILRIQQVVRGDSAAYFCASSPTIYEQYFGPGTRLTVT.

The chain is built from TRBV4-1 and TRBJ1-3; unclear D gene. Trimming took off 3 bases at V and 3 bases at J, with 15 bases between the two ends. Germline V gene sequence: CDR1 MGHRA, CDR2 YSYEKL. The CDR3 contains 16 residues. CDR3 coding DNA: TGCGCCAGCAGCCATTCACTTAAAGGAGTTGGAAACACCATATATTTT. It encodes CASSHSLKGVGNTIYF.

This chain joins TRBV2 and TRBJ2-3; 8 nucleotides agree with TRBD1. The CDR3 loop spans 13 amino acids. V dropped 5 bases and J dropped 10; count of bases not matched to a gene: 8. Germline V gene data show CDR1 as SNHLY and CDR2 as FYNNEI. The CDR3 is CASSTQDRGAQYF. The CDR3 DNA reads as TGTGCCAGCAGTACCCAAGACAGGGGTGCGCAGTATTTT.

V is TRBV5-4 and J is TRBJ2-7; 7 bases fit TRBD1. V was pared by 4 bases and J by 0 bases, with 7 bases of the junction left unmatched. Per the germline V gene, CDR1 is SGHNT and CDR2 is YYREEE (reference sequence). CDR3 length equals 15 residues. This CDR3 is CASSRQRQGSYEQYF. The CDR3 nucleotides are TGTGCCAGCAGCCGACAAAGACAGGGCTCCTACGAGCAGTACTTC.

This clone has a handful of counts. The CDR3 here is CASSERTGGHEQFF. CDR3 bases: TGTGCCAGCAGTGAGAGGACAGGGGGTCATGAGCAGTTCTTC. The gene calls are TRBV6-4 and TRBJ2-1, with 10 bases that match TRBD1. V lost 3 bases and J lost 8; bases outside the gene matches: 4. In germline, CDR1 is MRHNA, CDR2 SNTAGT. CDR3 length: 14 amino acids.

This chain joins TRBV6-4 and TRBJ2-7; 7 bases agree with TRBD2. V was clipped by 2 bases and J by 0 bases; unmatched bases: 4. CDR1 MRHNA and CDR2 SNTAGT come from the germline V gene. The CDR3 extends over 15 amino acids. CDR3 protein: CASSDGRVPSYEQYF. Written as DNA, the CDR3 is TGTGCCAGCAGTGACGGGAGGGTTCCCTCCTACGAGCAGTACTTC.

This chain connects TRBV14 to TRBJ2-7; D possibly corresponds to TRBD1 (6 bases). The CDR3 has 13 residues. In germline, CDR1 is SGHDN, CDR2 FVKESK. V dropped 3 bases and J dropped 3 bases, with 9 bases sitting between them. The chain's CDR3 is CASSQGHLYEQYF. CDR3 nucleotide sequence: TGTGCCAGCAGCCAGGGACATCTCTACGAGCAGTACTTC.

This sequence joins TRBV7-2 and TRBJ2-3; TRBD1 is a possible D gene (6 bases). The germline gives CDR1 SGHTA, CDR2 FQGNSA. V was cut by 3 bases and J by 0 bases, with 7 bases left in between. The CDR3 is 14 amino acids. The CDR3 protein is CASSFDRSTDTQYF. The CDR3 nucleotides read TGTGCCAGCAGCTTCGACAGGAGCACAGATACGCAGTATTTT.

J is TRBJ1-6 and V is TRBV28; D gene unclear. CDR3 size: 15 residues. V was trimmed by 3 bases and J by 9 bases, leaving 15 bases between them. Germline CDR1 reads MDHEN; CDR2 reads SYDVKM. The CDR3 coding sequence is TGTGCCAGCAGTTTCCCAACAGTGGCGGGTTCACCCCTCCACTTT. Its protein is CASSFPTVAGSPLHF.

This chain connects TRBV6-5 to TRBJ1-6; 8 bases map to TRBD1. Germline CDR1 is MNHEY and CDR2 is SVGAGI. The CDR3 contains 14 residues. Trimming cost V 0 bases and J 10 bases; bases outside gene matches: 2. CDR3 nucleotide sequence: TGTGCCAGCAGTTACTCAGACAGGGGCTCACCCCTCCACTTT. Residues: CASSYSDRGSPLHF.

The chain carries TRBV19 and TRBJ2-7; no reliable D call. Trimming removed 8 bases from V and 3 bases from J, with 8 bases in between. CDR1 is LNHDA and CDR2 is SQIVND in the germline V gene (reference sequence). The CDR3 runs 11 residues. CDR3 protein: CASSYLYEQYF. Here the CDR3 DNA reads TGTGCCAGTTCTTATCTCTACGAGCAGTACTTC. The full variable domain, its missing parts supplied by reference TRBV19 and TRBJ2-7, is DGGITQSPKYLFRKEGQNVTLSCEQNLNHDAMYWYRQDPGQGLRLIYYSQIVNDFQKGDIAEGYSVSREKKESFPLTVTSAQKNPTAFYLCASSYLYEQYFGPGTRLTVT.